The entry that follows covers one T cell receptor beta chain sequence. Its antigen is not known. This CDR3 spans 14 amino acids. V was cut by 5 bases and J by 8 bases, with 15 bases left in between. The germline V gene has CDR1 MDHEN and CDR2 SYDVKM. These data come from a study of T cells in localized non-small cell lung cancer. General study findings and limits: Appearance in adjacent lung was seen for a median 57 of the top 100 tumor clones. Compared with tumor, uninvolved adjacent lung displayed greater T cell clonality, ranking highest overall. Higher blood T cell density tracked longer overall survival. The tumor had only one region sequenced, so heterogeneity remains possible.

The protocol was immunoSEQ multiplex PCR, while the TCRdb copy is restricted to in-frame clones and leaves out a portion. The sample contains tens of thousands of clones, around 88% of which appear only once. This specimen consisted of peripheral blood, obtained before any cancer treatment. The TCR originated in a woman aged 40-69 years with stage I lung adenocarcinoma. The chain combines TRBV28 with TRBJ1-4; no clear D gene. The CDR3 reads CASSPGAPGEKLFF. The CDR3 DNA is TGTGCCAGCAGTCCCGGAGCCCCAGGCGAAAAACTGTTTTTT. Complete variable domain (other parts from reference TRBV28 and TRBJ1-4): DVKVTQSSRYLVKRTGEKVFLECVQDMDHENMFWYRQDPGLGLRLIYFSYDVKMKEKGDIPEGYSVSREKKERFSLILESASTNQTSMYLCASSPGAPGEKLFFGSGTQLSVL.